This T cell receptor (beta chain) was documented in a study of blood T cell repertoires in COVID-19. Looking at the study overall: Both acute and convalescent COVID-19 samples were obtained from the United States, Italy and Spain. T cells, B-cell-depleted T cells, or PBMCs provided the cDNA or gDNA that served as material.

This clone was detected only a few times. In the source study's methods: Amplification of reference gene primers provided the estimated nucleated cell counts. Produced via immunoSEQ multiplex PCR; TCRdb's table is partial and in-frame only. V and J calls and clone size come straight from that table; D and trimming were deduced from the DNA. This table holds 63,000 or so clones, about 82% found once. V was shortened by 5 bases and J by 0 bases, with 13 bases between the two germline ends. The CDR3 runs 14 residues. Germline values: CDR1 SQVTM, CDR2 ANQGSEA. This rearrangement joins TRBV29-1 to TRBJ1-2, with a tentative D call TRBD1 (6 bases). Sequencing used peripheral blood. The clonotype comes from a human donor in a cohort sampled during active COVID-19. The CDR3 loop is CSVLPNRANYGYTF. CDR3 in DNA: TGCAGCGTTCTACCCAACAGGGCTAACTATGGCTACACCTTC.